Here is one TCR beta chain with its context. Patients with uncontrolled infections, other autoimmune diseases, pregnancy or lactation were excluded. Orbital computed tomography, thyroid ultrasound, serum thyroxine and TRAb, and clinical symptoms together informed the diagnoses. This record belongs to a study of T cells in Graves' hyperthyroidism and ophthalmopathy. The TCR beta CDR3 regions underwent amplification using RNA transcripts as the source. When the TCR CDR3 underwent first-round RT-PCR, the HTBI primer set was used. MiXCR was run by TCRdb on the multiplex PCR reads, yielding one entry per CDR3 protein. Of more than 350,000 distinct CDR3 sequences listed, about 15% are singletons. Trimming shortened V by 4 bases and J by 3 bases, and 12 bases separated the two germline ends. Per the germline V gene, CDR1 is SNHLY and CDR2 is FYNNEI. There are 14 residues in the CDR3.

The sequence derives from a woman in her twenties or thirties with Graves' hyperthyroidism that later progressed to Graves' ophthalmopathy. The sequenced sample was blood. This chain connects TRBV2 to TRBJ1-2, with D uncertain. The CDR3 spells CASSVSRPDYGYTF. The CDR3 DNA follows: TGTGCCAGCAGTGTGTCCAGACCCGACTATGGCTACACCTTC.